The 8 T cell receptor beta chains reported below all come from one sample, sequenced in a study of T cells in Graves' hyperthyroidism and ophthalmopathy. Amplification yielded TCR beta CDR3 regions, with RNA transcripts as the source. When the TCR CDR3 underwent first-round RT-PCR, the HTBI primer set was used. TCRdb passed the multiplex PCR reads through MiXCR, listing each CDR3 protein once. This sample yields roughly 500,000 distinct CDR3 sequences, of which 46% are seen a single time; 15% to 20% belongs to the top ten. What was sequenced was peripheral blood or thyroid tissue (not recorded which). These receptors were collected from an adult woman with Graves' disease, either hyperthyroidism or ophthalmopathy (not recorded which).

This clonotype was seen a single time. V gene TRBV2 combines with J gene TRBJ1-2, with 7 bases lining up with TRBD1. J lost 2 bases, V lost 8 bases, and 8 bases had no gene match. The length of the CDR3 is 14 residues. CDR1 SNHLY and CDR2 FYNNEI come from the germline V gene. The CDR3 DNA sequence: TGTGCCAGCGCCGTTGGGGGACAGAACTATGGCTACACCTTC. It is translated as CASAVGGQNYGYTF.

V is TRBV7-9 and J is TRBJ1-1; TRBD1 might be the D (5 bases). Per germline, CDR1 SEHNR and CDR2 FQNEAQ (reference sequence). The CDR3 sequence is 11 residues long. V was pared by 10 bases and J by 2 bases, with 8 bases between. The CDR3: CATGGNTEAFF. In DNA form, the CDR3 reads TGTGCCACTGGGGGAAACACTGAAGCTTTCTTT.

This clonotype was counted many times. The chain has TRBV4-1 and TRBJ1-1; D not resolved. The CDR3 is 14 residues long. V was clipped by 0 bases and J by 4 bases, with 9 bases between them. Germline-derived CDR1 and CDR2 are MGHRA and YSYEKL. Written as DNA, the CDR3 is TGCGCCAGCAGCCAAGATACCTCGAGCACTGAAGCTTTCTTT. This translates into CASSQDTSSTEAFF.

This chain joins TRBV29-1 and TRBJ2-7; a weak D match, TRBD2 (6 bases). V dropped 4 bases and J dropped 0 bases, with 7 bases sitting between them. The V gene's germline CDR1 is SQVTM and CDR2 ANQGSEA. This CDR3 has 12 residues. The CDR3 nucleotides are TGCAGCGTTGGGGGAGGCTCCTACGAGCAGTACTTC. It yields the protein CSVGGGSYEQYF.

Comment on this clonotype: A much larger clone lies a single base off, so this may be a read error. The rearrangement links TRBV5-1 to TRBJ2-3, with D perhaps matching TRBD1 or TRBD2 (5 bases each). The CDR3 loop spans 11 amino acids. V was trimmed by 3 bases and J by 14 bases, leaving 13 bases between them. The germline gives CDR1 SGHRS, CDR2 YFSETQ. The CDR3 nucleotides are TGCGCCAGCAGCTCACGGGACCGACCGTATTTT. This sequence encodes CASSSRDRPYF.

This clonotype was seen only a few times. J is TRBJ2-6 and V is TRBV29-1; D ambiguous. Germline V gene data show CDR1 as SQVTM and CDR2 as ANQGSEA. This CDR3 has 14 amino acids. V lost 6 bases and J lost 2, with 11 bases in between. The CDR3 nucleotides read TGCAGCGTCGACACCTTAGCTGGGGCCAACGTCCTGACTTTC. Its translation is CSVDTLAGANVLTF.

V usage is TRBV7-9 and J usage is TRBJ1-2; no reliable D call. The germline V gene encodes CDR1 SEHNR and CDR2 FQNEAQ (reference sequence). This CDR3 is built from 13 residues. V was cut by 1 base and J by 3 bases, with 6 bases left in between. This CDR3 is CASSLVPYYGYTF. For the CDR3, the DNA is TGTGCCAGCAGCTTAGTACCATACTATGGCTACACCTTC.

This clonotype occurred a few times. The chain joins TRBV10-3 to TRBJ1-2; D is possibly TRBD1 (6 bases). The CDR3 is made up of 14 amino acids. Germline V gene data show CDR1 as ENHRY and CDR2 as SYGVKD. Trimming pared 8 bases from V and 5 bases from J, leaving 18 bases between. The CDR3 region has the DNA TGTGCCATCTGCCCGGCCGACAGGAGTTATGGCTACACCTTC. It codes for CAICPADRSYGYTF.